Listed below are T cell receptor beta chains from one sample, sequenced in a study of cytomegalovirus exposure and HLA in healthy donors. TCRdb's table, derived via immunoSEQ multiplex PCR, lists solely in-frame clones and lacks some. The sample has some 200,000 clones; roughly four fifths are singletons. Sequencing was carried out using PBMCs. These TCRs come from a man in his forties or fifties in good health and CMV-seronegative. The CDR3 runs from the conserved cysteine through the conserved F or W. The order of the fields is CDR3 DNA, CDR3 protein, J gene, D gene, V gene, clone size. A D gene is named only where the DNA matches it firmly. The size of a clone is reported for some rows only, either as once, few or many, or as a class for expanded clones.

TGTGCCAGCGGGACAAGAAGTTACAATTCACCCCTCCACTTT | CASGTRSYNSPLHF | TRBJ1-6 | - | TRBV6-1 | few
TGTGCCAGCAGTGAAAATGGACTCCCATCCTACGAGCAGTACTTC | CASSENGLPSYEQYF | TRBJ2-7 | - | TRBV2 | once
TGTGCCAGCGGACACGGACAGCATAGCACAGATACGCAGTATTTT | CASGHGQHSTDTQYF | TRBJ2-3 | - | TRBV6-6 | -
TGCAGTGCTAGATCCCCGGGCGAGCAGTACTTC | CSARSPGEQYF | TRBJ2-7 | - | TRBV20-1 | -
TGTGCCAGCAGTTCCCGGGATTTCCAAGAGACCCAGTACTTC | CASSSRDFQETQYF | TRBJ2-5 | - | TRBV28 | -
TGTGCCAGCAGTGACCCTTGGACAGACCTTGGATGGTTCTTC | CASSDPWTDLGWFF | TRBJ2-1 | - | TRBV6-1 | -
TGTGCCAGCAGTTCCCAAATGAACACTGAAGCTTTCTTT | CASSSQMNTEAFF | TRBJ1-1 | - | TRBV28 | -
TGTGCCAGCAGTGGACGGCAGGGGGTGTACCAGCCCCAGCATTTT | CASSGRQGVYQPQHF | TRBJ1-5 | TRBD1 | TRBV6-1 | few
TGTGCCAGCAGTGACTGGAGGACAGGGGGCTTGAATGAGCAGTTCTTC | CASSDWRTGGLNEQFF | TRBJ2-1 | TRBD1 | TRBV6-4 | -
TGCGCCAGCAGCAAGACAGGGCTTAATGGAAACACCATATATTTT | CASSKTGLNGNTIYF | TRBJ1-3 | TRBD1 | TRBV5-1 | few
TGTGCCAGCAGGCTTAACAGGGGGCGCAACACAGATACGCAGTATTTT | CASRLNRGRNTDTQYF | TRBJ2-3 | TRBD1 | TRBV11-1 | -
TGTGCCAGCAGCTTCTCACAGGGACCTATGTACTTC | CASSFSQGPMYF | TRBJ2-7 | - | TRBV7-3 | -
TGCGCCAGCAGCTTGACATTGAACACTGAAGCTTTCTTT | CASSLTLNTEAFF | TRBJ1-1 | - | TRBV5-1 | -
TGTGCCAGCAGTGGGACTGGGACAGCTAATGAAAAACTGTTTTTT | CASSGTGTANEKLFF | TRBJ1-4 | TRBD1 | TRBV28 | -
TGTGCCAGCAGACAAAGTCTGCAGGGGTATTCACCCCTCCACTTT | CASRQSLQGYSPLHF | TRBJ1-6 | - | TRBV6-5 | few
TGCAGCGTTCCCCGCCTGGGACTAGCGGGGTTGGATACGCAGTATTTT | CSVPRLGLAGLDTQYF | TRBJ2-3 | TRBD2 | TRBV29-1 | -
TGTGCCAGCAGCCAAGAGGGGGGACTGAGCTCCTACAATGAGCAGTTCTTC | CASSQEGGLSSYNEQFF | TRBJ2-1 | - | TRBV14 | once
TGCGCCAGCAGCCGCGGCTCTAGCGGGATACGGGTGAGTGAGCAGTTCTTC | CASSRGSSGIRVSEQFF | TRBJ2-1 | TRBD2 | TRBV5-1 | -
TGTGCCAGCAGCTTTGATCTTGGGTTGGGACAGGGGCCGAACACCGGGGAGCTGTTTTTT | CASSFDLGLGQGPNTGELFF | TRBJ2-2 | TRBD1 | TRBV5-4 | -
TGTGCCTGGAGTCGGACAGGGGTCCACGAGCAGTACTTC | CAWSRTGVHEQYF | TRBJ2-7 | TRBD1 | TRBV30 | -
TGTGCCAGCACCCCCCTCTCTCAGGGATCCAATCAGCCCCAGCATTTT | CASTPLSQGSNQPQHF | TRBJ1-5 | - | TRBV27 | -
TGTGCCAGCAGCTTGCGGGGGGCAGACTATGGCTACACCTTC | CASSLRGADYGYTF | TRBJ1-2 | - | TRBV5-4 | -
TGTGCCAGTAGTACTACAGGGAACTATGGCTACACCTTC | CASSTTGNYGYTF | TRBJ1-2 | - | TRBV19 | -
TGCGCCAGCAGCTCGACTACTGGGACAGGTCCCGGGGAGCTGTTTTTT | CASSSTTGTGPGELFF | TRBJ2-2 | TRBD1 | TRBV5-1 | -
TGCGCCAGCAGCAACGGGGGGGAACGGACTGAAGCTTTCTTT | CASSNGGERTEAFF | TRBJ1-1 | - | TRBV5-1 | -
TGCGCCAGCAGCTTGACTCTTGGGGGAGGCGAGACTGAAGCTTTCTTT | CASSLTLGGGETEAFF | TRBJ1-1 | - | TRBV5-1 | -